This is a list of T cell receptor beta chains from one sample in a study of CD8 T cells in Susac syndrome. TCRdb re-derived calls from the immunoSEQ multiplex PCR reads in MiXCR, one entry per CDR3 protein. The table lists 55,000 to 80,000 distinct CDR3 sequences, just over 90% of them singletons. Sequenced input: CD4+ T cells from PBMCs. Receptors originate from a human donor with Susac syndrome. The CDR3 runs from the conserved cysteine through the conserved F or W. Each record gives: V gene, J gene, CDR3 length, clone size, D gene, CDR3 DNA, CDR3 protein. The D gene is left open where the match is weak. Clone size is shown for a subset of rows, as once, few, many or a class of expanded clone.

TRBV29-1	TRBJ2-7	11	NA	NA	TGCAGCGTCGGGACGAACACGGAGCAGTACTTC	CSVGTNTEQYF
TRBV6-5	TRBJ2-7	14	NA	TRBD1	TGTGCCAGCAGGAGGGACAGCCACTCCTACGAGCAGTACTTC	CASRRDSHSYEQYF
TRBV6-5	TRBJ1-6	12	NA	NA	TGTGCCAGCAGTTACCGAGATTCACCCCTCCACTTT	CASSYRDSPLHF
TRBV6-2/TRBV6-3	TRBJ1-2	13	few	NA	TGTGCCAGCACCGAGGGGGGGACCTATGGCTACACCTTC	CASTEGGTYGYTF
TRBV19	TRBJ2-5	14	NA	TRBD1	TGTGCCAGTAGTACGCAGGGACAGGGGGAGACCCAGTACTTC	CASSTQGQGETQYF
TRBV7-2	TRBJ2-5	16	NA	TRBD2	TGTGCCAGCAGCTTGGGAACTAGCGGGGGTCAAGCGACCCAGTACTTC	CASSLGTSGGQATQYF
TRBV13	TRBJ2-7	14	once	NA	TGTGCCAGCAGCTTAATTAGCGCCACCTACGAGCAGTACTTC	CASSLISATYEQYF
TRBV3-1	TRBJ2-2	16	NA	NA	TGTGCCAGCACCATCCACGGAAGTTTTTCGAACGGGGAGCTGTTTTTT	CASTIHGSFSNGELFF
TRBV30	TRBJ1-4	12	NA	NA	TGTGCCTGGAGTTGGGGGAATGAAAAACTGTTTTTT	CAWSWGNEKLFF
TRBV5-6	TRBJ2-5	14	NA	TRBD1	TGTGCCAGCAGCGCCGGGACAGCGTGGGAGACCCAGTACTTC	CASSAGTAWETQYF
TRBV5-4	TRBJ2-6	13	few	NA	TGTGCCAGCAGCTTGGTAGGGGCCAACGTCCTGACTTTC	CASSLVGANVLTF
TRBV6-2/TRBV6-3	TRBJ2-3	15	NA	TRBD2	TGTGCCAGCAGCGGCACTAGCGGGGTAGCAGATACGCAGTATTTT	CASSGTSGVADTQYF
TRBV7-9	TRBJ1-2	15	NA	TRBD1	TGTGCCAGCAGCTTGGAGACAGGGGGTGGCTATGGCTACACCTTC	CASSLETGGGYGYTF
TRBV5-1	TRBJ2-1	16	NA	NA	TGCGCCAGCAGCTTCGTCACAAGCCGTATTGTGAATGAGCAGTTCTTC	CASSFVTSRIVNEQFF
TRBV2	TRBJ2-1	15	NA	TRBD2	TGTGCCAGCAGTGAAGACATAGCGAGCGGGGATGAGCAGTTCTTC	CASSEDIASGDEQFF
TRBV7-9	TRBJ1-1	16	NA	NA	TGTGCCAGCAGCTTAAGGAGATGGGGGCAGGACACTGAAGCTTTCTTT	CASSLRRWGQDTEAFF
TRBV4-2	TRBJ1-5	14	NA	NA	TGTGCCAGCAGCCAAGGACAGTCTGTTTCCCCCCAGCATTTT	CASSQGQSVSPQHF